These 24 T cell receptor beta chains originate from one sample sequenced in a study of blood T cell repertoires in COVID-19. Generated by immunoSEQ multiplex PCR, the TCRdb table keeps only in-frame clones and is missing some. The sample contains about 280,000 clones, approximately 86% of which appear only once. Specimen: peripheral blood. These receptors were obtained from a woman between 65 and 79 years old with COVID-19, enrolled during active disease.

This clone appeared once. The rearrangement uses TRBV6-5 and TRBJ2-4; the match to TRBD2 covers 10 bases. The CDR3 is 15 amino acids. CDR1 is MNHEY and CDR2 is SVGAGI in the germline V gene. J was trimmed by 1 base and V by 5 bases; bases with no gene match: 2. CDR3 amino acids: CASSSGGVAKNIQYF. The CDR3 DNA reads as TGTGCCAGCAGTAGCGGGGGGGTGGCCAAAAACATTCAGTACTTC.

The rearrangement links TRBV21-1 to TRBJ2-1; the D call in the table, TRBD1, was not verified against the DNA. TRBV21-1 is a pseudogene locus. There are 15 residues in the CDR3. The CDR3 loop is CASTLDRDRYNEQFF. The CDR3 coding sequence is TGTGCCAGCACACTGGACAGGGACCGATACAATGAGCAGTTCTTC.

The chain links TRBV29-1 to TRBJ1-1; D gene ambiguous. The CDR3 has 12 residues. V was cut by 3 bases and J by 2 bases, with 7 bases left in between. CDR1 SQVTM and CDR2 ANQGSEA come from the germline V gene. CDR3 bases: TGCAGCGTTGAGCCAGAAAACACTGAAGCTTTCTTT. Its translation is CSVEPENTEAFF.

This clone was picked up a small number of times. The chain joins TRBV27 to TRBJ1-1; D is possibly TRBD1 (5 bases). Germline-derived CDR1 and CDR2 are MNHEY and SMNVEV (reference sequence). The CDR3 is 13 amino acids. The ends were cut back, 4 bases at V and 12 bases at J, with 18 bases in the middle. The CDR3 nucleotides read TGTGCCAGCAGTTCCCCCGGGACTATGATAACTTTCTTT. It encodes CASSSPGTMITFF.

This clone was counted a single time. The chain has TRBV28 and TRBJ2-7, with D tentatively TRBD1 (5 bases). Germline V gives CDR1 MDHEN, CDR2 SYDVKM. Trimming shortened V by 0 bases and J by 5 bases, and 11 bases separated the two germline ends. The CDR3 is made up of 14 amino acids. The CDR3 nucleotides read TGTGCCAGCAGTTTATGGGGCCCAGGGAACGAGCAGTACTTC. Translated, it gives CASSLWGPGNEQYF. The complete variable domain, with remaining parts taken from reference TRBV28 and TRBJ2-7, reads DVKVTQSSRYLVKRTGEKVFLECVQDMDHENMFWYRQDPGLGLRLIYFSYDVKMKEKGDIPEGYSVSREKKERFSLILESASTNQTSMYLCASSLWGPGNEQYFGPGTRLTVT.

The chain uses TRBV6-1 and TRBJ1-5; TRBD1 aligns across 9 bases. Germline-derived CDR1 and CDR2 are MNHNS and SASEGT. Germline trimming cut 3 bases from V and 1 base from J; bases unmatched to any gene: 1. This CDR3 has 15 residues. CDR3 nucleotides: TGTGCCAGCAGTGAGGGGACAGGGAGCAATCAGCCCCAGCATTTT. Translating it yields CASSEGTGSNQPQHF.

This sequence joins TRBV10-3 and TRBJ1-3; D gene ambiguous. The V gene's germline CDR1 is ENHRY and CDR2 SYGVKD. The V end lost 8 bases, the J end lost 0 bases, and 5 bases lay between the germline ends. The CDR3 spans 12 residues. The CDR3: CAIGSSGNTIYF. As DNA, the CDR3 is TGTGCCATCGGGAGCTCTGGAAACACCATATATTTT.

The chain employs TRBV6-6 and TRBJ1-2; 7 bases are a match to TRBD1. There are 15 residues in the CDR3. The germline V gene has CDR1 MNHNY and CDR2 SVGAGI (reference sequence). The trim removed 5 bases at V and 0 bases at J, leaving 6 bases unmatched. The CDR3 sequence: CASSQPGQPNYGYTF. The CDR3 DNA sequence: TGTGCCAGCAGTCAACCGGGACAGCCTAACTATGGCTACACCTTC.

J is TRBJ1-1 and V is TRBV29-1; D perhaps matches TRBD1 (6 bases). The length of the CDR3 is 13 residues. V gave up 8 bases and J gave up 1 base, with 14 bases separating them. Germline assignment: CDR1 SQVTM and CDR2 ANQGSEA. CDR3 loop: CSSKQGRNTEAFF. In nucleotides, the CDR3 is TGCAGCTCGAAACAGGGTAGGAACACTGAAGCTTTCTTT.

The chain has TRBV5-5 and TRBJ1-5; D is unclear. The CDR3 is 14 residues long. Germline CDR1 is SGHKS and CDR2 is YYEKEE (reference sequence). V lost 3 bases, J lost 0 bases, and 7 bases lay in between. The CDR3 coding sequence is TGTGCCAGCAGCTCCCCTTATAGCAATCAGCCCCAGCATTTT. Translated, it gives CASSSPYSNQPQHF.

The chain carries TRBV6-5 and TRBJ1-5, with D perhaps TRBD1 (6 bases). From germline, CDR1 is MNHEY and CDR2 SVGAGI. The length of the CDR3 is 13 residues. V was pared by 11 bases and J by 4 bases, with 15 bases between. Here the CDR3 reads CAGTQGGNQPQHF. The CDR3 nucleotides are TGTGCCGGAACACAGGGCGGGAATCAGCCCCAGCATTTT.

This sequence joins TRBV9 and TRBJ2-2; 9 bases are a match to TRBD1. Germline CDR1 SGDLS, CDR2 YYNGEE. The CDR3 covers 14 residues. V dropped 2 bases and J dropped 4; count of bases not matched to a gene: 0. The CDR3 protein is CASSVTGGTGELFF. Written as DNA, the CDR3 is TGTGCCAGCAGCGTGACAGGGGGCACCGGGGAGCTGTTTTTT.

The chain carries TRBV30 and TRBJ1-1, with TRBD1 as a possible D gene (6 bases). CDR3 length: 13 amino acids. The V end lost 2 bases, the J end lost 8 bases, and 15 bases lay between the germline ends. The V gene's germline CDR1 is GTSNPN and CDR2 SVGIG (reference sequence). CDR3 amino acids: CAWSSDSLGEAFF. In DNA, the CDR3 is TGTGCCTGGAGTTCGGACAGCCTAGGGGAAGCTTTCTTT.

The chain couples TRBV2 to TRBJ2-7; a possible D gene is TRBD2 (5 bases). CDR3 length: 12 amino acids. The germline V and J ends were trimmed by 5 bases and 7 bases, with 12 bases remaining between them. The germline V gene encodes CDR1 SNHLY and CDR2 FYNNEI. The CDR3 DNA follows: TGTGCCAGCAGTCCGGGATTAGGGGAGCAGTACTTC. This gives the protein CASSPGLGEQYF.

The J gene is TRBJ1-2, the V gene TRBV11-2; D uncertain. This CDR3 has 16 residues. In germline, CDR1 is SGHAT, CDR2 FQNNGV. V lost 2 bases and J 7 bases, leaving 20 bases between the germline ends. The DNA of the CDR3 is TGTGCCAGCAGCTTAAAGCCTTCCGGGGATTGGGGTGGCTACACCTTC. Protein: CASSLKPSGDWGGYTF.

This rearrangement joins TRBV28 to TRBJ1-3; D might be TRBD1 (5 bases). This CDR3 is 17 amino acids long. V shed 3 bases and J shed 0 bases, with 15 bases lying between them. Germline CDR1 MDHEN, CDR2 SYDVKM. The DNA of the CDR3 is TGTGCCAGCAGTTTGGGATTGTTGGGGGGCTCTGGAAACACCATATATTTT. Protein: CASSLGLLGGSGNTIYF. The full variable domain, with the rest looked up from reference TRBV28 and TRBJ1-3, is DVKVTQSSRYLVKRTGEKVFLECVQDMDHENMFWYRQDPGLGLRLIYFSYDVKMKEKGDIPEGYSVSREKKERFSLILESASTNQTSMYLCASSLGLLGGSGNTIYFGEGSWLTVV.

CDR3 in amino acids: CASRHPGQGARNYGYTF. For the CDR3, the DNA is TGCGCCAGCAGGCATCCGGGACAGGGGGCGCGGAACTATGGCTACACCTTC. The chain recombines TRBV5-1 with TRBJ1-2, with 12 bases aligning to TRBD1. V dropped 5 bases and J dropped 2; count of bases not matched to a gene: 10. The germline V gene has CDR1 SGHRS and CDR2 YFSETQ. This CDR3 spans 17 amino acids.

This clone was seen more than once but under ten times. The chain links TRBV9 to TRBJ2-5; 9 bases match TRBD2. The CDR3 extends over 14 amino acids. Germline assignment: CDR1 SGDLS and CDR2 YYNGEE. The V and J ends lost 4 bases and 2 bases, in that order; junction bases with no gene match: 3. This chain's CDR3 is CASSSGGLQETQYF. The CDR3 DNA follows: TGTGCCAGCAGCAGCGGGGGGCTACAAGAGACCCAGTACTTC. The complete variable domain, with remaining parts taken from reference TRBV9 and TRBJ2-5, reads DSGVTQTPKHLITATGQRVTLRCSPRSGDLSVYWYQQSLDQGLQFLIQYYNGEERAKGNILERFSAQQFPDLHSELNLSSLELGDSALYFCASSSGGLQETQYFGPGTRLLVL.

The J gene is TRBJ2-1, the V gene TRBV5-6; 10 positions agree with TRBD2. CDR1 is SGHDT and CDR2 is YYEEEE in the germline V gene. J was trimmed by 5 bases and V by 1 base; bases with no gene match: 6. The CDR3 totals 16 residues. CDR3 in amino acids: CASSLRLAGANNEQFF. CDR3 bases: TGTGCCAGCAGCTTGCGGCTAGCGGGGGCCAACAATGAGCAGTTCTTC.

The chain links TRBV5-1 to TRBJ2-7; 8 nucleotides match TRBD2. The CDR3 consists of 14 residues. Germline CDR1 is SGHRS and CDR2 is YFSETQ. J lost 4 bases, V lost 4 bases, and 7 bases had no gene match. The CDR3 here is CASSLERGPYEQYF. DNA of the CDR3: TGCGCCAGCAGCCTCGAGCGGGGGCCATACGAGCAGTACTTC.

The CDR3 region is CASSLLAREETQYF. Written as DNA, the CDR3 is TGTGCCAGCAGTTTATTAGCGAGGGAGGAGACCCAGTACTTC. The V and J genes are TRBV28 and TRBJ2-5; the D gene is possibly TRBD2 (5 bases). CDR1 and CDR2 from the germline V gene are MDHEN and SYDVKM. Trimming took off 1 base at V and 5 bases at J, with 11 bases between the two ends. This CDR3 has 14 amino acids.

The chain combines TRBV24-1 with TRBJ2-1, with 8 bases identical to TRBD1. Per germline, CDR1 KGHDR and CDR2 SFDVKD. The trim removed 6 bases at V and 5 bases at J, leaving 8 bases unmatched. The CDR3 loop spans 15 amino acids. The DNA for the CDR3 is TGTGCCACCAGTCCCGCTAAGACAGGGGACAATGAGCAGTTCTTC. Translated: CATSPAKTGDNEQFF.

The V and J genes are TRBV30 and TRBJ1-5; 9 bases line up with TRBD1. The V gene's germline CDR1 is GTSNPN and CDR2 SVGIG (reference sequence). The junction had 7 bases not matched to a gene; V was cut back by 0 bases and J by 7 bases. CDR3 size: 15 residues. The CDR3 DNA follows: TGTGCCTGGAGTGTACGGCAGGGGACAGGGCAGCCCCAGCATTTT. It codes for CAWSVRQGTGQPQHF.

The rearrangement links TRBV5-5 to TRBJ1-2; 10 bases are a match to TRBD1. This CDR3 has 14 amino acids. Germline trimming cut 4 bases from V and 8 bases from J; bases unmatched to any gene: 8. Germline lookup yields CDR1 SGHKS and CDR2 YYEKEE (reference sequence). DNA of the CDR3: TGTGCCAGCAGCGTGGGAGGACAGGGGGGCGGCTACACCTTC. As protein: CASSVGGQGGGYTF.